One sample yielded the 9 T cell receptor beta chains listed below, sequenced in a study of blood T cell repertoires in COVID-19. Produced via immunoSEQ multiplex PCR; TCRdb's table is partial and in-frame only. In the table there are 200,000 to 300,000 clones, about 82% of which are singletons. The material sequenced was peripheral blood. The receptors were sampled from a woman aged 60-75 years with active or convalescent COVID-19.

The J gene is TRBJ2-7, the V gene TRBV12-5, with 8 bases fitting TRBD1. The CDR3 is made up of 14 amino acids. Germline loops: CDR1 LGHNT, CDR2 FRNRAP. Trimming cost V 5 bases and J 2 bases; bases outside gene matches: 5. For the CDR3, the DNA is TGTGCTAGTGGTAGGACAGGGCTAACCTACGAGCAGTACTTC. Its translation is CASGRTGLTYEQYF.

CDR3 region: CASSEPGGRANEQFF. The CDR3, as DNA: TGTGCCAGCAGTGAACCGGGCGGGAGGGCCAATGAGCAGTTCTTC. The V and J genes are TRBV6-1 and TRBJ2-1, with TRBD2 matching 9 bases. In germline, CDR1 is MNHNS, CDR2 SASEGT. CDR3 length: 15 residues. V lost 2 bases, J lost 6 bases, and 5 bases stayed unmatched.

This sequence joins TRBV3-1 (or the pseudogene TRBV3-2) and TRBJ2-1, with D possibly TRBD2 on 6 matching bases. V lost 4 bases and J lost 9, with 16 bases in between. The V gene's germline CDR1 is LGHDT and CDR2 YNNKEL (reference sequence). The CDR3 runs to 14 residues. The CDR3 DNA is TGTGCCAGCAGCCTAGGGAGGCTCCCCGGTGAGCAGTTCTTC. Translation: CASSLGRLPGEQFF.

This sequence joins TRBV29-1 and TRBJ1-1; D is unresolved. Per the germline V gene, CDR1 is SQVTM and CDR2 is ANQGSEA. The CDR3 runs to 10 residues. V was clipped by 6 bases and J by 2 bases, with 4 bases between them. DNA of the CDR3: TGCAGCGTCGGTAACACTGAAGCTTTCTTT. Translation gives CSVGNTEAFF.

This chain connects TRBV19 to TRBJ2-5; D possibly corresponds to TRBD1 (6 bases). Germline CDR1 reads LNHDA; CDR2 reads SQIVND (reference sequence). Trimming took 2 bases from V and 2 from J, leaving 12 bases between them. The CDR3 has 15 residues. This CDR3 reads CASSIIGTQQETQYF. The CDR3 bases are TGTGCCAGTAGTATAATTGGGACACAACAAGAGACCCAGTACTTC.

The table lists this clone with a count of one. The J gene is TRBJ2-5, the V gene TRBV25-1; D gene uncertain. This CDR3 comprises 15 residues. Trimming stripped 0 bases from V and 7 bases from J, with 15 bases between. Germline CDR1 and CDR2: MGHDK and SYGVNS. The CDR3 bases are TGTGCCAGCAGTGAATATATGGCCCCCCTTGGGACCCAGTACTTC. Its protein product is CASSEYMAPLGTQYF.

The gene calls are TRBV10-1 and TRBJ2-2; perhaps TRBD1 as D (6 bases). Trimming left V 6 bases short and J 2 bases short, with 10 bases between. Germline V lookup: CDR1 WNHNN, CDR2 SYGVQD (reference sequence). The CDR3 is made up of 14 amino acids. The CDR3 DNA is TGCGCCAGCAGCGCACAGGGAAACACCGGGGAGCTGTTTTTT. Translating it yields CASSAQGNTGELFF.

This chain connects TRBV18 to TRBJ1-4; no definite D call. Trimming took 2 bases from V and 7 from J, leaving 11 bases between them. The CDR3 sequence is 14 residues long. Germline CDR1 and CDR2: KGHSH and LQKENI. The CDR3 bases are TGTGCCAGCTCACCAGTACAGAAAGGTGAAAAACTGTTTTTT. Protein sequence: CASSPVQKGEKLFF.

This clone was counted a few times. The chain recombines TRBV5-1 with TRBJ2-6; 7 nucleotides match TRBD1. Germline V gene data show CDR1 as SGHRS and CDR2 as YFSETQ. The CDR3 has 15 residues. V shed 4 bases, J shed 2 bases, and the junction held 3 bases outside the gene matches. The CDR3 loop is CASSPDRAGANVLTF. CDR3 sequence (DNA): TGCGCCAGCAGCCCCGACAGGGCTGGGGCCAACGTCCTGACTTTC.